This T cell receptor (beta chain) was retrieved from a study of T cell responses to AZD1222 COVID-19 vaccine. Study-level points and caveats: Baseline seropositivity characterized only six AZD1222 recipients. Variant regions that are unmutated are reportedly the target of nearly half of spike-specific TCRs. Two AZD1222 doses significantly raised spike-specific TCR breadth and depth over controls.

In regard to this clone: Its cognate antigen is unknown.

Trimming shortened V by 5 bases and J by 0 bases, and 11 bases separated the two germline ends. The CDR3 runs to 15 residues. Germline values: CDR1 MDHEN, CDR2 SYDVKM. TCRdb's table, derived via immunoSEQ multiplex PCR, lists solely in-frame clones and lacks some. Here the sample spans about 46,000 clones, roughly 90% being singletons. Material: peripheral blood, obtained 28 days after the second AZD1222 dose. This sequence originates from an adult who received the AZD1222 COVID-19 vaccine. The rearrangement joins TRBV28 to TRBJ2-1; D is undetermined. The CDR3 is CASSGIQSSYNEQFF. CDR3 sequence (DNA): TGTGCCAGCAGTGGGATCCAAAGCTCCTACAATGAGCAGTTCTTC.